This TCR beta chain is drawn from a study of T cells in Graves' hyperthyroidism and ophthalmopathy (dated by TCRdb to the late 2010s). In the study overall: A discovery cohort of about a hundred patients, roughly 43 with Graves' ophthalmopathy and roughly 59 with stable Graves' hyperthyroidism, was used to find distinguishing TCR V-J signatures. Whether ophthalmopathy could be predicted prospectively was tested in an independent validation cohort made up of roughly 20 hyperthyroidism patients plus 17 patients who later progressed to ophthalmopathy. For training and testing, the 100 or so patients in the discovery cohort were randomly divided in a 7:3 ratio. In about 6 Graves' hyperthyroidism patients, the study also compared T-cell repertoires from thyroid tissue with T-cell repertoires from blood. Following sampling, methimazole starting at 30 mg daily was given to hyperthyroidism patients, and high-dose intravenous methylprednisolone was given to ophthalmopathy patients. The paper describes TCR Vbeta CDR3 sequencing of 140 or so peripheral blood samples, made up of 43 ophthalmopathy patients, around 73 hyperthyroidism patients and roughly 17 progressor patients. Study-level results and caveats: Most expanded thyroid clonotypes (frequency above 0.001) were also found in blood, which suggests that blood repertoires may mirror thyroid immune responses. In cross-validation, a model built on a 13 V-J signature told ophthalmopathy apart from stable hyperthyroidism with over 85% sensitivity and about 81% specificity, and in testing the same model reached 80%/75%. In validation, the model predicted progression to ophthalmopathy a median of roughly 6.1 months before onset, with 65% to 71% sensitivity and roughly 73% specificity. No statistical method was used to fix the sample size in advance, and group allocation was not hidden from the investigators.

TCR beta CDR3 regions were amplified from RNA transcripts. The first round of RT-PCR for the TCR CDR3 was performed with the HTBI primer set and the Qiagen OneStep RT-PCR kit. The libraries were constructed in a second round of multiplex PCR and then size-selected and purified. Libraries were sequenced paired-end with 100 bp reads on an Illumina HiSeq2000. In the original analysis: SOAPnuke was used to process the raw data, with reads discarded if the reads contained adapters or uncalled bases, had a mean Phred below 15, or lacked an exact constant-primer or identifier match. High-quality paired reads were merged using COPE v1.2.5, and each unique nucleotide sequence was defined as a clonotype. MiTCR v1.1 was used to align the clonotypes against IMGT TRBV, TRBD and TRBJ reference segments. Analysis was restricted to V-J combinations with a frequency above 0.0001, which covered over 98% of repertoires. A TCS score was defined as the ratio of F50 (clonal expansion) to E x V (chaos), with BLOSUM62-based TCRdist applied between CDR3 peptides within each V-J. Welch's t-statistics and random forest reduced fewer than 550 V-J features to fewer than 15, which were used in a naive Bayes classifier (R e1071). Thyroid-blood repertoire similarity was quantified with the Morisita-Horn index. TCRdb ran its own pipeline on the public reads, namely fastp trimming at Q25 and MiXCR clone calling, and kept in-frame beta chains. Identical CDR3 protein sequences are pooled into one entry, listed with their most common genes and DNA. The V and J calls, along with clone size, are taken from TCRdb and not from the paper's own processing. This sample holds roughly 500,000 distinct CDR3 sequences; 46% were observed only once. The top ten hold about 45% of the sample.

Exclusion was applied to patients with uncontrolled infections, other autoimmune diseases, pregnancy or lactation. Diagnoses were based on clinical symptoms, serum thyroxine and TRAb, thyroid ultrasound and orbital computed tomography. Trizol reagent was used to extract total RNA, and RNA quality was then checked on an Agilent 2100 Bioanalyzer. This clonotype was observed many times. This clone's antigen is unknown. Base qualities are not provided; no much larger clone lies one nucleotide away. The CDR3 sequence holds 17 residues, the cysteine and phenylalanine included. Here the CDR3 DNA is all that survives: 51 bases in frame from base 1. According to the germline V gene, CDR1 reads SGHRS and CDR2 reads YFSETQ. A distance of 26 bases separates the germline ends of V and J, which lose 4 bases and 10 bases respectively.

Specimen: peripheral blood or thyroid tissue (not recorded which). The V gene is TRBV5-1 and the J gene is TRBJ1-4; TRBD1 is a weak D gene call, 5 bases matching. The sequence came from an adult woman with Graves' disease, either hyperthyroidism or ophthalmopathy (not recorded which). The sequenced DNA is TGCGCCAGCAGCCAAGACACACACTCAGGGCTTCGTGGAAAACTGTTTTTT. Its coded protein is CASSQDTHSGLRGKLFF.